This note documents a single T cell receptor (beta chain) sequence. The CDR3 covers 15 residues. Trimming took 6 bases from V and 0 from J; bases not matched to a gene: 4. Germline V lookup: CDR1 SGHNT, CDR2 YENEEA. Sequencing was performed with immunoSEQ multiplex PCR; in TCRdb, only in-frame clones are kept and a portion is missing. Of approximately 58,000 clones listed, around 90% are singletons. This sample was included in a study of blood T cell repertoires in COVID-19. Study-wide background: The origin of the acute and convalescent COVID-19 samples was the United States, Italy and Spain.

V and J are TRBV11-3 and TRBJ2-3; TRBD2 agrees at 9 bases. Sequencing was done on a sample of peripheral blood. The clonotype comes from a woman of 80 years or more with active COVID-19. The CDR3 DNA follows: TGTGCCAGCAGTCTAGCGGGGCTGAGCACAGATACGCAGTATTTT. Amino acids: CASSLAGLSTDTQYF.